This T cell receptor (beta chain) was sequenced during a study of spatial heterogeneity in lung cancer. The CDR3 contains 13 residues. Germline V CDR1 and CDR2: SGHDN, FVKESK. As for this clonotype: Its ends do not fully match the called genes, so a read error is possible.

Time point specified: sample taken at primary tumor resection. Every TCR cDNA molecule bore its own unique molecular identifier. TCRdb passed the 5' RACE reads through MiXCR, listing each CDR3 protein once. Of 39,000 or so distinct CDR3 sequences listed, around 7.2% are singletons. The sample here was PBMCs, taken at surgery. V is TRBV14 and J is TRBJ1-1; the match to TRBD1 covers 7 bases. The sequence was obtained from a male donor with early-stage non-small cell lung cancer. The CDR3 here is CASNQQGYGEAFF. In DNA, the CDR3 is TGTGCCAGCAACCAACAGGGGTATGGTGAAGCTTTCTTT. The variable domain in full, with the rest retrieved from reference TRBV14 and TRBJ1-1, is EAGVTQFPSHSVIEKGQTVTLRCDPISGHDNLYWYRRVMGKEIKFLLHFVKESKQDESGMPNNRFLAERTGGTYSTLKVQPAELEDSGVYFCASNQQGYGEAFFGQGTRLTVV.